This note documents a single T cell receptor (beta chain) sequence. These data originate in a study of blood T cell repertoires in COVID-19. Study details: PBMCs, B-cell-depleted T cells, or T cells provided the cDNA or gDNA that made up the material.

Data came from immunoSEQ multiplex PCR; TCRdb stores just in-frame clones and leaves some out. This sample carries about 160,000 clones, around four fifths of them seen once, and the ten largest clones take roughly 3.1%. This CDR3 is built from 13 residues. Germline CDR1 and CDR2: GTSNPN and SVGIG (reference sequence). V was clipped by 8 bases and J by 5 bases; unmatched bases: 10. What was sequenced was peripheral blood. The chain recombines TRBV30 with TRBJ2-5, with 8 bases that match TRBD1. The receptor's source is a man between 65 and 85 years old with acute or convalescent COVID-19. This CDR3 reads CALGQETGETQYF. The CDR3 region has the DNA TGTGCCCTGGGACAGGAAACAGGCGAGACCCAGTACTTC.